Presented here are 8 T cell receptor beta chains from one specimen sequenced in a study of beta chain features in type 1 diabetes. Sequenced material consisted of expressed TCRB transcripts (all of the isolated RNA was reverse transcribed). Assay: immunoSEQ multiplex PCR; the TCRdb copy retains only in-frame clones and omits some. Of some 150,000 clones listed, about 9.4% are singletons. Sequencing was performed on naive CD4+ T cells from blood. These receptors all stem from a man aged 18-30 years in good health.

Regarding this clone: The same CDR3 arises from other DNA sequences in this sample as well. The V and J genes are TRBV18 and TRBJ2-3; possible D gene TRBD1, 5 bases. The V and J ends lost 2 bases and 1 base respectively, with 7 bases between them. CDR1 and CDR2 (germline): KGHSH, LQKENI. The CDR3 consists of 14 residues. CDR3 DNA sequence: TGTGCCAGCTCACCATTACAGGGCACAGATACGCAGTATTTT. As protein: CASSPLQGTDTQYF. The full variable domain, with the rest looked up from reference TRBV18 and TRBJ2-3, is NAGVMQNPRHLVRRRGQEARLRCSPMKGHSHVYWYRQLPEEGLKFMVYLQKENIIDESGMPKERFSAEFPKEGPSILRIQQVVRGDSAAYFCASSPLQGTDTQYFGPGTRLTVL.

This clone was found a few times. CDR3 in DNA: TGCGCCAGCAGCCAAGGCGACAGGAACTATGGCTACACCTTC. This gives the protein CASSQGDRNYGYTF. V is TRBV4-3 and J is TRBJ1-2; D possibly corresponds to TRBD1 (6 bases). The V end lost 1 base, the J end lost 2 bases, and 8 bases lay between the germline ends. Germline V lookup: CDR1 LGHNA, CDR2 YSLEER. The CDR3 spans 14 residues.

The chain recombines TRBV9 with TRBJ2-1; 8 positions match TRBD2. The CDR3 consists of 17 residues. Germline CDR1 and CDR2: SGDLS and YYNGEE. V gave up 4 bases and J gave up 7 bases; unmatched junction bases: 16. CDR3 protein: CASSPQGAQRGWNEQFF. CDR3 nucleotide sequence: TGTGCCAGCAGCCCACAAGGGGCCCAGCGGGGGTGGAATGAGCAGTTCTTC.

The J gene is TRBJ2-7, the V gene TRBV7-2; TRBD2 agrees at 12 bases. CDR3 length: 17 residues. J was trimmed by 7 bases and V by 5 bases; bases with no gene match: 15. Per germline, CDR1 SGHTA and CDR2 FQGNSA. CDR3 DNA sequence: TGTGCCAGCAGCCCCATCCCCTGGACTAGCGGGGTCGGGGAGCAGTACTTC. Translation gives CASSPIPWTSGVGEQYF.

This clone was observed a few times. The J gene is TRBJ2-3, the V gene TRBV9, with TRBD2 matching 7 bases. V lost 1 base to trimming and J lost 8 bases; unmatched junction nucleotides: 13. CDR1 and CDR2 from the germline V gene are SGDLS and YYNGEE. The CDR3 is 16 residues long. CDR3 DNA sequence: TGTGCCAGCAGCGTATCCAGCGGGGTATCTGCCGTTACGCAGTATTTT. Amino acid sequence: CASSVSSGVSAVTQYF.

This clone was observed a handful of times. The chain is built from TRBV7-9 and TRBJ2-1; a possible D gene is TRBD1 (5 bases). The CDR3 is made up of 15 amino acids. The V gene's germline CDR1 is SEHNR and CDR2 FQNEAQ (reference sequence). Trimming cost V 1 base and J 2 bases, with 9 bases left between them. The CDR3 DNA reads as TGTGCCAGCAGCTTAGGCCAGGGAACCTACAATGAGCAGTTCTTC. It codes for CASSLGQGTYNEQFF.

In its sample, this clone was seen a few times. The chain uses TRBV9 and TRBJ1-6; D ambiguous. In germline, CDR1 is SGDLS, CDR2 YYNGEE. V gave up 0 bases and J gave up 4 bases, with 11 bases separating them. This CDR3 contains 16 residues. CDR3 sequence (DNA): TGTGCCAGCAGCGTAGCTTGGCAAAGTTATAATTCACCCCTCCACTTT. Translation gives CASSVAWQSYNSPLHF.

The rearrangement joins TRBV5-1 to TRBJ1-2; tentatively, D is TRBD1 (5 bases). Germline loops: CDR1 SGHRS, CDR2 YFSETQ. CDR3 length: 14 amino acids. The germline V and J ends were trimmed by 0 bases and 0 bases, with 6 bases remaining between them. In nucleotides, the CDR3 is TGCGCCAGCAGCTTGGCGACAGCTAACTATGGCTACACCTTC. It translates to CASSLATANYGYTF.